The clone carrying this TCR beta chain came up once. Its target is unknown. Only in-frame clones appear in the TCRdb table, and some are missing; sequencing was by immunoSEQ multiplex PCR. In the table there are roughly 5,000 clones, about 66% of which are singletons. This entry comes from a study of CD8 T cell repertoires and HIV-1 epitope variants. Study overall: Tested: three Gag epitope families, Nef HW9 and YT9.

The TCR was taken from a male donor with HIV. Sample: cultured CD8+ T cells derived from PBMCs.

The chain's CDR3 is CASSPLSGGGAFNEQFF. The CDR3 nucleotides are TGTGCCAGCAGTCCGCTTAGCGGAGGGGGGGCGTTCAATGAGCAGTTCTTC. The genes are TRBV2 and TRBJ2-1; possible D gene TRBD2, 7 bases. Germline values: CDR1 SNHLY, CDR2 FYNNEI. With 5 bases removed from V and 6 bases from J, the gap between germline ends came to 23 bases. The CDR3 has 17 amino acids.